This T cell receptor beta chain was captured by sequencing in a study of Graves' ophthalmopathy and Graves' hyperthyroidism. Background on the study: Hyperthyroidism qualified as stable when ophthalmopathy did not develop within 18 months of follow-up. General study results and limits: Distinction of ophthalmopathy from stable hyperthyroidism by a 13-signature model reached approximately 90% sensitivity and roughly 81% specificity.

Concerning this clonotype itself: Its antigen is still unknown. Germline and junction disagree at one end, which may indicate a read error.

Researchers took RNA transcripts and amplified TCR beta CDR3 regions from them. First-round RT-PCR used HTBI primers; second-round multiplex PCR followed. One entry per CDR3 protein, called by TCRdb with MiXCR from the multiplex PCR reads. In the table there are over a million distinct CDR3 sequences, less than 45% of which are singletons. The CDR3 is 14 amino acids. Germline V gene lookup returns CDR1 MNHEY and CDR2 SMNVEV (reference sequence). Hyperthyroidism was new, under 2 months, in patients aged 18 to 65. Ineligible for inclusion were patients with other autoimmune diseases, uncontrolled infections, pregnancy or lactation.

This chain links TRBV27 with TRBJ2-7; 10 bases line up with TRBD1. Input material: peripheral blood or thyroid tissue (not recorded which). The origin of this receptor is an adult man with Graves' hyperthyroidism. This CDR3 is CASSLTGGAYGQYF. In DNA, the CDR3 is TGTGCCAGCAGTTTGACAGGGGGCGCGTACGGGCAGTACTTC.